The sequence of this TCR beta chain was determined in a study of Ad26.COV2.S vaccination and SARS-CoV-2 variants. The treatment denotes: some 20 received Ad26.COV2.S at low or high dose, single or two shots; about 5 received placebo; per-sample allocation not given. Samples were taken on day 63 after the first vaccine or placebo injection. Points from the study as a whole: It was vaccine recipients, not placebo recipients, who had the higher spike-specific TCR breadth.

With respect to this clone: The antigen remains unidentified.

The germline gives CDR1 SGHTA, CDR2 FQGTGA. The CDR3 sequence is 13 residues long. V shed 3 bases and J shed 4 bases, with 9 bases lying between them. Some clones are missing from TCRdb's copy, which holds only in-frame ones; the method was immunoSEQ multiplex PCR. The sample records 250,000 to 300,000 clones, roughly 86% being singletons. This rearrangement joins TRBV7-3 to TRBJ1-1; D unclear. This sequence was found in a person aged 18 to 65 who received the Ad26.COV2.S COVID-19 vaccine or a placebo. This material consisted of peripheral blood, taken in a trial of Ad26.COV2.S vaccine versus placebo. CDR3 nucleotides: TGTGCCAGCAGCTTTCACTGGGGCACTGAAGCTTTCTTT. Amino acids: CASSFHWGTEAFF.